A selection of T cell receptor beta chains follows, all from one sample in a study of blood T cell repertoires in COVID-19. Repertoires were generated with immunoSEQ multiplex PCR, while TCRdb's copy carries only in-frame clones and drops some. Of under 350,000 clones listed, approximately 88% are singletons. Sequences were obtained from PBMCs or T cells enriched from blood (not recorded which). These receptors were collected from a middle-aged woman who had recovered from COVID-19. CDR3s include the opening cysteine and the closing phenylalanine or tryptophan. Where a row states a size, it is once, few, many or the class of an expanded clone; other rows omit it.

CDR3 protein: CASSLGSVPRETQYF; clone size: NA; V gene: TRBV5-4; CDR3 length: 15
CDR3 protein: CASSQEVLRVGYEQFF; clone size: NA; V gene: TRBV14; CDR3 length: 16
CDR3 protein: CASSYRGTNNEQFF; clone size: NA; V gene: TRBV6-5; CDR3 length: 14
CDR3 protein: CAARVWVADTGELFF; clone size: NA; V gene: TRBV30; CDR3 length: 15
CDR3 protein: CSASKPLSGNTIYF; clone size: NA; V gene: TRBV20-1; CDR3 length: 14
CDR3 protein: CASRGLAGTNEQFF; clone size: NA; V gene: TRBV6-5; CDR3 length: 14
CDR3 protein: CASSHLGTSGNTIYF; clone size: NA; V gene: TRBV3-1/TRBV3-2; CDR3 length: 15
CDR3 protein: CASSKTSGGPTGELFF; clone size: NA; V gene: TRBV7-2; CDR3 length: 16
CDR3 protein: CASRKDREQYF; clone size: NA; V gene: TRBV19; CDR3 length: 11
CDR3 protein: CASSEAGTANYGYTF; clone size: NA; V gene: TRBV6-1; CDR3 length: 15
CDR3 protein: CASSDTPGGSQPQHF; clone size: NA; V gene: TRBV3-1/TRBV3-2; CDR3 length: 15
CDR3 protein: CAIRSGLNEKLFF; clone size: once; V gene: TRBV10-3; CDR3 length: 13
CDR3 protein: CAWSPGLQAQPQHF; clone size: NA; V gene: TRBV30; CDR3 length: 14
CDR3 protein: CASREGTYYGYTF; clone size: NA; V gene: TRBV2; CDR3 length: 13
CDR3 protein: CASSLSGSPPTGELFF; clone size: NA; V gene: TRBV7-7; CDR3 length: 16
CDR3 protein: CAWSAGQGAGGYTF; clone size: NA; V gene: TRBV30; CDR3 length: 14
CDR3 protein: CASSDSGQVGGYTF; clone size: NA; V gene: TRBV6-4; CDR3 length: 14
CDR3 protein: CASSLSWTGVNEQYF; clone size: NA; V gene: TRBV5-1; CDR3 length: 15
CDR3 protein: CAWSPGQGMLEQYF; clone size: NA; V gene: TRBV30; CDR3 length: 14
CDR3 protein: CSVEGLGAGELFF; clone size: NA; V gene: TRBV29-1; CDR3 length: 13
CDR3 protein: CATSAPGAGNTEAFF; clone size: NA; V gene: TRBV15; CDR3 length: 15
CDR3 protein: CASSQDPGGSEQYF; clone size: NA; V gene: TRBV4-2; CDR3 length: 14
CDR3 protein: CSVRLAGGSTDTQYF; clone size: NA; V gene: TRBV29-1; CDR3 length: 15
CDR3 protein: CASSPTGALNEKLFF; clone size: NA; V gene: TRBV5-6; CDR3 length: 15
CDR3 protein: CATSRGRGEGNQPQHF; clone size: NA; V gene: TRBV15; CDR3 length: 16
CDR3 protein: CASSPGGGVTEAFF; clone size: NA; V gene: TRBV27; CDR3 length: 14
CDR3 protein: CASSQDFGEAPYEQYF; clone size: NA; V gene: TRBV4-3; CDR3 length: 16
CDR3 protein: CAWSPSLEEPQYF; clone size: NA; V gene: TRBV30; CDR3 length: 13
CDR3 protein: CASSPTSGGDIEQFF; clone size: NA; V gene: TRBV3-1/TRBV3-2; CDR3 length: 15
CDR3 protein: CASSSAPWKNRHNTEAFF; clone size: NA; V gene: TRBV7-6; CDR3 length: 18
CDR3 protein: CASSLLEGRTTFF; clone size: NA; V gene: TRBV3-1/TRBV3-2; CDR3 length: 13
CDR3 protein: CASSDVEGNQPQHF; clone size: NA; V gene: TRBV2; CDR3 length: 14
CDR3 protein: CASSITGGNSPLHF; clone size: NA; V gene: TRBV19; CDR3 length: 14
CDR3 protein: CASSLARSYGNTIYF; clone size: NA; V gene: TRBV7-6; CDR3 length: 15
CDR3 protein: CASSLGREDTEAFF; clone size: NA; V gene: TRBV7-9; CDR3 length: 14
CDR3 protein: CASSLGLAGAVGEQFF; clone size: NA; V gene: TRBV19; CDR3 length: 16
CDR3 protein: CASSFVAGELETQYF; clone size: NA; V gene: TRBV5-6; CDR3 length: 15
CDR3 protein: CASSPGTGIYNEQFF; clone size: NA; V gene: TRBV27; CDR3 length: 15
CDR3 protein: CSASSGALVTFF; clone size: NA; V gene: TRBV20-1; CDR3 length: 12
CDR3 protein: CASSLWFSGIGTQYF; clone size: NA; V gene: TRBV27; CDR3 length: 15
CDR3 protein: CATSRGDSRLGQYF; clone size: NA; V gene: TRBV15; CDR3 length: 14
CDR3 protein: CASSLRAAVMNTEAFF; clone size: NA; V gene: TRBV27; CDR3 length: 16
CDR3 protein: CSVLKLGHSYGELFF; clone size: NA; V gene: TRBV29-1; CDR3 length: 15
CDR3 protein: CSASLEITGLAGRNTGELFF; clone size: NA; V gene: TRBV20-1; CDR3 length: 20
CDR3 protein: CASSPQTNEKLFF; clone size: NA; V gene: TRBV14; CDR3 length: 13
CDR3 protein: CASRPTGATLNYGYTF; clone size: once; V gene: TRBV28; CDR3 length: 16
CDR3 protein: CASSLRGQGGGGFYEQYF; clone size: NA; V gene: TRBV11-2; CDR3 length: 18
CDR3 protein: CASSTREYGYTF; clone size: once; V gene: TRBV19; CDR3 length: 12
CDR3 protein: CAATQRGGAGELFF; clone size: NA; V gene: TRBV6-5; CDR3 length: 14
CDR3 protein: CASSSVGQNTEAFF; clone size: once; V gene: TRBV5-1; CDR3 length: 14
CDR3 protein: CASRGQGYEQYF; clone size: NA; V gene: TRBV12-3/TRBV12-4; CDR3 length: 12
CDR3 protein: CASSAQGAGEKLFF; clone size: NA; V gene: TRBV19; CDR3 length: 14
CDR3 protein: CASSELAGGVSQYF; clone size: NA; V gene: TRBV25-1; CDR3 length: 14
CDR3 protein: CSVTIAGGPTDTQYF; clone size: NA; V gene: TRBV29-1; CDR3 length: 15
CDR3 protein: CASSDILAGGPETQYF; clone size: NA; V gene: TRBV2; CDR3 length: 16